This entry is about one TCR beta chain. The target antigen is unknown. These data come from a study of cytomegalovirus exposure and HLA in healthy donors. General study findings and limits: Of the V segments, some could not be distinguished, including TRBV6-2 and TRBV6-3, and were excluded. Analysis was carried out at a later point, and it linked a missense DCLRE1C variant to TCR beta V- and J-gene trimming.

Per the germline V gene, CDR1 is MNHNS and CDR2 is SASEGT. The CDR3 length is 16 residues. V was trimmed by 1 base and J by 3 bases, leaving 10 bases between them. Vbeta (60) and Jbeta (13) primers were used in the PCR. Sequencing was performed with immunoSEQ multiplex PCR; in TCRdb, only in-frame clones are kept and a portion is missing. The sample holds 140,000 to 150,000 clones, less than 85% seen once. The chain links TRBV6-1 to TRBJ1-6; D remains unclear. This clonotype was sampled from a woman aged 55 to 70 in good health and CMV-seropositive. Sequencing used PBMCs. This CDR3 reads CASSEGSGYYNSPLHF. CDR3 sequence (DNA): TGTGCCAGCAGTGAAGGATCCGGGTACTATAATTCACCCCTCCACTTT.